These T cell receptor beta chains were read from a single sample in a study of blood T cells in healthy people across ages. TCRdb called the 5' RACE reads again in MiXCR, with one record for every CDR3 protein. Here the sample spans about 570,000 distinct CDR3 sequences, roughly 28% being singletons. The source material was blood. These receptors were taken from a woman in her sixties or seventies in good health. Both conserved end residues are part of each CDR3. D genes are given only for firm matches. Only part of the rows carry a size: once, few, many, or a class if the clone is expanded.

TRBJ1-4 | . | many | TRBV4-1 | TGCGCCAGCAGCGTTCCCGGGACCGCGGCTGAAAAACTGTTTTTT | CASSVPGTAAEKLFF
TRBJ2-3 | TRBD2 | few | TRBV7-2 | TGTGCCAGCAGCCTACGGCAGGGAGGGGCTAGCACAGATACGCAGTATTTT | CASSLRQGGASTDTQYF
TRBJ1-5 | . | . | TRBV10-3 | TGTGCCATCAGTGCAGAGGGAAGAAATCAGCCCCAGCATTTT | CAISAEGRNQPQHF
TRBJ2-7 | TRBD1 | many | TRBV29-1 | TGCAGCGCCGTGACAGGGTACGAGCAGTACTTC | CSAVTGYEQYF
TRBJ2-5 | TRBD1 | few | TRBV7-2 | TGTGCCAGCAGCTTAGGACAGGGAATAGAGGAGACCCAGTACTTC | CASSLGQGIEETQYF
TRBJ2-2 | . | few | TRBV5-4 | TGTGCCAGCAGCGCCGGGGCGCGTGGCACCGGGGAGCTGTTTTTT | CASSAGARGTGELFF
TRBJ2-1 | TRBD1 | few | TRBV28 | TGTGCCAGCAGTCTACCGGGACAGGGGAGACATGAGCAGTTCTTC | CASSLPGQGRHEQFF
TRBJ1-1 | . | . | TRBV24-1 | TGTGCCACCCAAGGCAGCCTCCAGAACACTGAAGCTTTCTTT | CATQGSLQNTEAFF
TRBJ2-3 | TRBD2 | few | TRBV20-1 | TGCAGTGCAGGGGGGGGCGGGGGGAACACAGATACGCAGTATTTT | CSAGGGGGNTDTQYF
TRBJ1-2 | . | . | TRBV5-5 | TGTGCCAGCAGCCTTGAAGTGCTTCTGGGGGGCTACACCTTC | CASSLEVLLGGYTF
TRBJ2-5 | . | few | TRBV4-2 | TGTGCCAGCAGCCAAGGGGGGTTGACAGCGCAAGAGACCCAGTACTTT | CASSQGGLTAQETQYF
TRBJ2-2 | . | . | TRBV18 | TGTGCCAGCTCACCGAATGGAGGGGCGAACACCGGGGAGCTGTTTTTT | CASSPNGGANTGELFF
TRBJ1-1 | . | . | TRBV11-1 | TGTGCCAGCAGCTCCAACGCCGGGGGCTCAAACACTGAAGCTTTCTTT | CASSSNAGGSNTEAFF
TRBJ2-7 | TRBD1 | . | TRBV27 | TGTGCCAGCACCGGACAGGGGCTCTACGAGCAGTACTTC | CASTGQGLYEQYF
TRBJ2-5 | . | few | TRBV15 | TGTGCCACCAGCAGAGATAGAGGACGAGAGACCCAGTACTTC | CATSRDRGRETQYF
TRBJ2-7 | . | few | TRBV20-1 | TGCAGTACTAGAGCTTCCTCAGGGGGGTACGGGCAGTACTTC | CSTRASSGGYGQYF
TRBJ2-7 | . | few | TRBV5-1 | TGCGCCAGCAGCTTGGTATCCCGCCGAGGGGGAAACCTTATTGAGCAGTACTTC | CASSLVSRRGGNLIEQYF
TRBJ1-3 | . | . | TRBV15 | TGTGCCACCAGCAGAGATCGGCGCCTGAGCTCTGGAAACACCATATATTTT | CATSRDRRLSSGNTIYF
TRBJ2-7 | . | . | TRBV6-1 | TGTGCCAGCAGTGAAGGTCGGAAAGTGCAGTACTTC | CASSEGRKVQYF
TRBJ2-1 | . | . | TRBV19 | TGTGCCAGTAGAAGTAGGATCGGCCGGAGCTCCTACAATGAGCAGTTCTTC | CASRSRIGRSSYNEQFF
TRBJ1-2 | . | . | TRBV2 | TGTGCCAGCAGTGAAGAGGGTTGGTACTATGGCTACACCTTC | CASSEEGWYYGYTF
TRBJ1-4 | . | . | TRBV7-3 | TGTGCCAGCAGCTTAAGGGAGGGGAATGAAAAACTGTTTTTT | CASSLREGNEKLFF
TRBJ1-6 | . | . | TRBV10-3 | TGTGCCATCAGGAGGGACATTGGTTCACCCCTCCACTTT | CAIRRDIGSPLHF
TRBJ2-1 | . | few | TRBV7-9 | TGTGCCAGCAGCCAGGGGAACTCTAACAATGAGCAGTTCTTC | CASSQGNSNNEQFF
TRBJ2-3 | . | . | TRBV7-2 | TGTGCCAGCAGCTCCTTACGTACAGATACGCAGTATTTT | CASSSLRTDTQYF
TRBJ2-7 | TRBD1 | few | TRBV27 | TGTGCCAGCAGTGCGATCCGGGACAGCTCCTACGAGCAGTACTTC | CASSAIRDSSYEQYF